This T cell receptor (beta chain) is from a study of cytomegalovirus exposure and HLA in healthy donors. Study context: Most donors, approximately 82% of some 400 genotyped, fell in the Caucasian-associated ancestry cluster. The study's findings and limits: Versus the approximately 700-donor mean, an Asian-associated ancestry cluster reportedly showed fewer N-insertions in a later analysis. The majority of CMV-associated TCR beta chains were reported as apparently HLA-restricted in a later analysis.

It was with 60 Vbeta and 13 Jbeta primers that the PCR ran. Method: immunoSEQ multiplex PCR; TCRdb's copy keeps in-frame clones and lacks some. The sample holds about 140,000 clones. As concerns this clone: No antigen is known for it.

This sequence originates from a man aged 35-49 years in good health and CMV-seronegative. The sequenced sample consisted of PBMCs.

As DNA, the CDR3 is TGTGCCAGCAGCTTAAGTTCGGCACTACTCCCGAATGAGCAGTTCTTC. Translated, it gives CASSLSSALLPNEQFF. This rearrangement joins TRBV7-6 to TRBJ2-1; D unresolved. V was pared by 2 bases and J by 7 bases, with 18 bases between. Germline V lookup: CDR1 SGHVS, CDR2 FNYEAQ. The CDR3 totals 16 residues.